Given below is one T cell receptor (beta chain) in context. What this receptor recognizes is not known. No qualities accompany the bases; no much larger clone lies one base away. In the prospective study, participants were roughly 18 to 95 years old, resided in 25 or so geographic areas of the United States, and were enrolled through a virtual design. Cohort assignment in the prospective study relied on participant-reported clinical history from a screening survey and a study questionnaire. Mobile phlebotomists in the prospective study collected whole blood, serum and a nasopharyngeal or oropharyngeal swab from every participant. Additional blood draws and questionnaires over an approximately two-month period could optionally be provided by prospective study participants. Prospective study blood samples were shipped either frozen or at room temperature before DNA extraction. TCRbeta CDR3 regions were amplified from genomic DNA using the immunoSEQ Assay, a bias-controlled multiplex PCR. The paper's processing steps were these. The number of nucleated cells in each sample was estimated by amplification of reference gene primers within the assay. To quantify the absolute abundance of each unique TCRbeta CDR3 rearrangement, sequence reads were collapsed and filtered. Productive Simpson clonality was computed per sample as the square root of Simpson's diversity index over productive rearrangements. In its TCRdb copy, this immuneACCESS table keeps in-frame sequences only and misses some clones. Where compared with another copy, unresolved V genes explain less than half of these, and the others have no known cause. V, J and clone size were drawn from that table, and D and trimming were deduced from the DNA. The sample table lists some 300,000 clones, about 88% of them with a count of one. Of the sample, under 2.5% is held by the ten largest clones.

The sample belongs to a study of blood T cell repertoires in COVID-19 (dated by TCRdb to 2020 to 2021). Background on the whole study: Recovered participants in ImmuneRACE Cohort 3 were defined by two consecutive negative NP/OP PCR tests, clearance by a healthcare professional, or resolution of symptoms. Samples covering the acute and convalescent phases of COVID-19 were provided by collaborators in the United States, Italy and Spain. The prospective study material was composed of cDNA or gDNA derived from T cells, B-cell-depleted T cells, or PBMCs. Subjects who had been exposed to COVID-19, were actively infected with it, or had recovered from it provided the deeply sampled blood TCRbeta repertoires that made up the dataset. A freely available public database, intended as a resource for researchers studying the immune response to SARS-CoV-2, is where the repertoires were released. Samples came from the ongoing ImmuneRACE study (first 160 participants) plus 1,254 subjects from 6 global collaborators. A de-identified subject ID, COVID-19 status, age in years and sex were almost always included in the sample metadata. Where available, HLA class I and class II types were taken from metadata supplied by the sample provider and were not determined by assay-based typing.

General study outcomes and caveats: The quantity of clinical and demographic metadata differed by source and by participant and was supplied without curation.

There are 14 amino acids in the CDR3, from cysteine to phenylalanine inclusive. The only DNA kept is the CDR3, 42 bases in frame from the first base. V was cut back by 6 bases and J by 5 bases, leaving a gap of 14 bases between them. The germline V gene (reference sequence) supplies CDR1 LNHDA and CDR2 SQIVND. This TCR derives from a woman aged 55-69 years in a cohort exposed to, infected with or recovered from COVID-19 (not recorded which). This chain is built from TRBV19 and TRBJ1-5; the D gene is possibly TRBD1, with 5 bases matching. Sequenced: PBMCs or T cells enriched from blood (not recorded which). The CDR3 here reads CASRPGPGHQPQHF. The DNA sequence follows: TGTGCCAGTAGGCCGGGTCCAGGGCATCAGCCCCAGCATTTT.